This TCR beta chain was sequenced in a study of OX40 agonist ivuxolimab in advanced cancers. Sequencing was performed with immunoSEQ multiplex PCR; in TCRdb, only in-frame clones are kept and a portion is missing. The table includes approximately 40,000 clones, around 92% detected once. Study-level points and caveats: The mean number of expanded clones was higher in CD8+ T cells than in CD4+. At 0.1-3.0 mg/kg, partial responders had clonal expansion among the lowest observed.

About this clone itself: The antigen remains unidentified.

Autoimmune disease history or systemic immunosuppression excluded patients. Peripheral blood came from all dose cohorts at three timepoints. This sample comprised CD4+ or CD8+ T cells sorted from blood, obtained in a trial of the OX40 agonist ivuxolimab. This TCR was recovered from an adult with an advanced solid tumor such as melanoma, head and neck, liver or kidney cancer.

For the CDR3, the DNA is TGTGCCAGCAGCGCCCCAGGTAGACCGACCTCAAAAGCATCTGGGGCCAACGTCCTGACTTTC. Its protein is CASSAPGRPTSKASGANVLTF. V is TRBV9 and J is TRBJ2-6, with unresolved D. CDR1 and CDR2 from the germline V gene are SGDLS and YYNGEE. V shed 3 bases and J shed 1 base, with 26 bases lying between them. CDR3 size: 21 residues.